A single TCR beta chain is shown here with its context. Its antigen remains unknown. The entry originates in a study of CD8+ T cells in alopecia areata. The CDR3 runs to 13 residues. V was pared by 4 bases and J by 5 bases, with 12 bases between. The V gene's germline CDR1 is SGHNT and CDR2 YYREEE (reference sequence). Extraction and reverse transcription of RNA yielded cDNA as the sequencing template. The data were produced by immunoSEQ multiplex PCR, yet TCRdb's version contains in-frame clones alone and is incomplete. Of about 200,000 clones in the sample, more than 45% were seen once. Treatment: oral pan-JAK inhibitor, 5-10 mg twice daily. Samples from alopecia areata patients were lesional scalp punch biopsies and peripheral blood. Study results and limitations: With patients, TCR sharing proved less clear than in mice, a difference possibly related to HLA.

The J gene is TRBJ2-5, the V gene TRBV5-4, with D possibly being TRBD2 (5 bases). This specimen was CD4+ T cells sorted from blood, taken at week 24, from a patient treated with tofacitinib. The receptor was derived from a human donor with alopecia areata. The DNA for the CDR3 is TGTGCCAGCAGCGGGAGTTCGGCGGAGACCCAGTACTTC. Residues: CASSGSSAETQYF.